This T cell receptor (beta chain) was observed in a study of human T cells and chemical hapten exposure. Study as a whole: TCR yields differed between samples (mainly from small differences in pooled library volume).

This CDR3 region has 13 residues. Germline V gene lookup returns CDR1 SGHVS and CDR2 FQNEAQ. Trimming cost V 7 bases and J 6 bases, with 16 bases left between them. There are many counts of this clonotype. MiXCR was run by TCRdb on the RACE reads, yielding one entry per CDR3 protein. Found here are 25,000 to 35,000 distinct CDR3 sequences, 5.5% to 6.5% of them singletons; the top ten hold about 6%. Stated time point: patch test 3, about 24 weeks after DPC sensitization. Treatment noted: therapeutic diphenylcyclopropenone sensitization with weekly scalp DPC. The source material was whole blood, sampled in connection with sensitization to the hapten diphenylcyclopropenone (DPC). The rearrangement links TRBV7-8 to TRBJ2-7; TRBD1 or TRBD2 may be the D gene (5 bases each). The origin of this receptor is a man between 25 and 39 years old with alopecia areata. Some clones in this sample may be carry-over from other donors' samples. The CDR3 protein is CASNEWGSGEQYF. As DNA, the CDR3 is TGTGCCAGCAACGAATGGGGGAGCGGCGAGCAGTACTTC.